A single T cell receptor delta chain is shown here with its context. Translating this DNA gives a protein that differs at residue 12 from the TCRdb one, which belongs to a much larger clone; a read error is likely, and the protein shown is this translation. The data are from a study of γδ T cells in repeated Plasmodium falciparum infection. Gammadelta T cells were flow-sorted from PBMC into Vgamma9/Vdelta2+ and Vdelta2-negative populations for bulk analysis. The V gene's germline CDR1 is TVYSNPD and CDR2 GDNSRS (reference sequence). Trimming cost V 2 bases and J 0 bases; bases outside gene matches: 36. The CDR3 spans 24 residues. TCRdb re-called the multiplex PCR reads with CATT. The repertoire holds 55,000 to 70,000 delta-chain clones, 1.7% seen once, with roughly 15% in the top ten.

The chain recombines TRDV3 with TRDJ1; 7 bases map to TRDD3. This receptor was identified in a pool of human donors (malaria-infected and uninfected, not separated). The sequenced sample consisted of gamma-delta T cells from blood. The CDR3 coding sequence is TGTGCCTTTCGGAAACCAAAATACGTTCATTATAGAGGATACGGTAGAACAAACACCGATAAACTCATCTTT. Translation gives CAFRKPKYVHYRGYGRTNTDKLIF.